Listed below are T cell receptor beta chains from one sample, sequenced in a study of T-cell memory formation after mild COVID-19. Each CDR3 protein is one row after TCRdb ran MiXCR on the 5' RACE reads. This table has about 560,000 distinct CDR3 sequences, less than 25% appearing once. Sequences were obtained from PBMCs or a T cell subset sorted from them (not recorded which). The source of these receptors is an adult woman who had mild COVID-19 (a few samples of this study predate the infection). Cell type and time point are not known. Each CDR3 is given with its conserved first and last residue.

J | V | CDR3
TRBJ1-5 | TRBV29-1 | CSTGQGLNQPQHF
TRBJ1-1 | TRBV5-1 | CASSLGLAEPNTEAFF
TRBJ2-1 | TRBV24-1 | CATSDFVSGGQFF
TRBJ2-7 | TRBV6-6 | CASSYSGTSEQYF
TRBJ2-3 | TRBV18 | CASSRERDLAGTDTQYF
TRBJ1-4 | TRBV18 | CASSPQGSVEKLFF
TRBJ2-2 | TRBV12-3/TRBV12-4 | CASSPHVGMNTGELFF
TRBJ2-3 | TRBV7-9 | CASSPGDLGSTDTQYF
TRBJ2-7 | TRBV11-2 | CASSVGAGHYEQYF
TRBJ1-4 | TRBV19 | CASSPRLATNEKLFF
TRBJ2-5 | TRBV5-1 | CASSLEATRLGETQYF
TRBJ2-3 | TRBV15 | CATSRGRTGPDTQYF
TRBJ1-1 | TRBV7-2 | CASSVGENTEAFF
TRBJ2-1 | TRBV11-3 | CASSPNYRDEQFF
TRBJ2-7 | TRBV11-2 | CASSSDGLAGIYEQYF
TRBJ1-5 | TRBV15 | CATRLRESNQPQHF
TRBJ1-1 | TRBV18 | CASSPRAGSTEAFF
TRBJ2-7 | TRBV12-3/TRBV12-4 | CASSVSGGTYEQYF
TRBJ2-5 | TRBV7-8 | CASSLEGASWETQYF
TRBJ2-3 | TRBV9 | CASSLQDTRTDTQYF
TRBJ2-3 | TRBV24-1 | CATSDFPGSASTDTQYF
TRBJ1-2 | TRBV2 | CARTLGQADYGYTF
TRBJ2-7 | TRBV11-2 | CASSLGVNLYEQYF
TRBJ1-5 | TRBV6-6 | CASSSQQGTGNQPQHF
TRBJ2-2 | TRBV27 | CASSRPGQGGTGELFF
TRBJ2-2 | TRBV20-1 | CSARQGGDFIGELFF
TRBJ1-1 | TRBV9 | CASSSRLTANTEAFF
TRBJ2-7 | TRBV29-1 | CSPRTEQYF
TRBJ2-1 | TRBV6-6 | CASREGTSGPNEQFF
TRBJ2-5 | TRBV25-1 | CASSEPPGTGQETQYF
TRBJ1-1 | TRBV24-1 | CATSDLGETGPAFF
TRBJ1-1 | TRBV12-3/TRBV12-4 | CASVSGALNTEAFF
TRBJ2-3 | TRBV7-9 | CASSSGQAETDTQYF
TRBJ1-5 | TRBV18 | CASSPSAGYHSNQPQHF
TRBJ2-3 | TRBV12-3/TRBV12-4 | CASSFQWEQYF
TRBJ2-7 | TRBV6-6 | CASSHNRGRSPEQYF
TRBJ2-2 | TRBV7-9 | CAVRGAFNTGELFF
TRBJ1-5 | TRBV20-1 | CSASSGTGRHQPQHF
TRBJ1-4 | TRBV27 | CASRGQAGLPNEKLFF
TRBJ1-1 | TRBV9 | CASSVGGNQVNTEAFF
TRBJ2-5 | TRBV4-3 | CASSQDLATGGQETQYF
TRBJ2-3 | TRBV12-3/TRBV12-4 | CASSFARLADNTDTQYF
TRBJ1-1 | TRBV14 | CASSPYRDRYTEAFF
TRBJ2-3 | TRBV3-1 | CASSQDWGPDTQYF
TRBJ2-7 | TRBV7-3 | CALLRDEQYF
TRBJ2-3 | TRBV7-9 | CASSPTLEEGLTDTQYF
TRBJ2-1 | TRBV7-7 | CASSFVLAAYNEQFF
TRBJ2-5 | TRBV15 | CATSSIALRETQYF
TRBJ2-3 | TRBV6-5 | CASSYRGSGGTTDTQYF
TRBJ1-2 | TRBV6-2/TRBV6-3 | CASSSDGTPSRGYTF
TRBJ1-2 | TRBV28 | CASSSINDGGYTF
TRBJ1-2 | TRBV27 | CASSSSNRVPVSNYGYTF
TRBJ2-3 | TRBV29-1 | CSALTGGAVTDTQYF
TRBJ1-5 | TRBV2 | CASRGTYQPQHF